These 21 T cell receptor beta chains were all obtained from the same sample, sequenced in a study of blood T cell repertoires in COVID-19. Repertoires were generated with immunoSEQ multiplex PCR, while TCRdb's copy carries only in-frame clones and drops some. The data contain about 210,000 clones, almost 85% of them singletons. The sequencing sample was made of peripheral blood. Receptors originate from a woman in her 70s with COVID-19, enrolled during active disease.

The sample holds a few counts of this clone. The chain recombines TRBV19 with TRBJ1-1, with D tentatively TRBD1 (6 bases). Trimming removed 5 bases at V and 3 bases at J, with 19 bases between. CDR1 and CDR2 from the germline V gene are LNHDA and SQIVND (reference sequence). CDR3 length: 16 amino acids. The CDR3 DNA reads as TGTGCCAGTAGTCCATTACCACAGGGCGGGTACACTGAAGCTTTCTTT. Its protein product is CASSPLPQGGYTEAFF.

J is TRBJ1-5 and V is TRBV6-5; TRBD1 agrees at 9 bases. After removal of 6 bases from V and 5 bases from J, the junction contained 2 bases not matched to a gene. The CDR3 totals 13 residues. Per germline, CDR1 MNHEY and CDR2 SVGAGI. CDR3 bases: TGTGCCAGCAGAAGGACAGGGGATCAGCCCCAGCATTTT. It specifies CASRRTGDQPQHF.

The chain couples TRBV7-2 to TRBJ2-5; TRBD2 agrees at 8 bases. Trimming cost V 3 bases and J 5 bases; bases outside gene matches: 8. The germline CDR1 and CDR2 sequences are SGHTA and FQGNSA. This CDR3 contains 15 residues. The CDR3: CASSFGAGEAETQYF. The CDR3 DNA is TGTGCCAGCAGCTTTGGAGCGGGGGAGGCGGAGACCCAGTACTTC.

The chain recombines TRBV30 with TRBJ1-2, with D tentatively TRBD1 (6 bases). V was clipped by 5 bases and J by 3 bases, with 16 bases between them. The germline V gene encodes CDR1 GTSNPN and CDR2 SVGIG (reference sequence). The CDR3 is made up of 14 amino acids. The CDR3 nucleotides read TGTGCCTGGTCCCGGGACACGGGCCACTATGGCTACACCTTC. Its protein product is CAWSRDTGHYGYTF.

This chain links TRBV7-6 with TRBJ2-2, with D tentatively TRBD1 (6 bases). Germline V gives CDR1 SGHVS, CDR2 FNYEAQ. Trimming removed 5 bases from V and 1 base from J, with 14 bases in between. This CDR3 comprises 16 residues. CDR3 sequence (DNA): TGTGCCAGCAGCCCAACGCCGACAGGGAACACCGGGGAGCTGTTTTTT. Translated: CASSPTPTGNTGELFF.

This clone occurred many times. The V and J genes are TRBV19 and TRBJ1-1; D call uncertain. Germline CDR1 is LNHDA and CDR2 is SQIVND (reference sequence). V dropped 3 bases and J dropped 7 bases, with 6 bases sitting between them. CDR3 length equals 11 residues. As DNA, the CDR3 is TGTGCCAGTAGTATTAGCCGTGAAGCTTTCTTT. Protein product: CASSISREAFF.

The CDR3 reads CASSEAGDYGYTF. CDR3 sequence (DNA): TGTGCCAGCAGTGAGGCAGGGGACTATGGCTACACCTTC. The V call is TRBV2, the J call TRBJ1-2, with D perhaps TRBD1 (6 bases). The CDR3 totals 13 residues. CDR1 is SNHLY, CDR2 FYNNEI, per germline. V was clipped by 3 bases and J by 3 bases, with 8 bases between them.

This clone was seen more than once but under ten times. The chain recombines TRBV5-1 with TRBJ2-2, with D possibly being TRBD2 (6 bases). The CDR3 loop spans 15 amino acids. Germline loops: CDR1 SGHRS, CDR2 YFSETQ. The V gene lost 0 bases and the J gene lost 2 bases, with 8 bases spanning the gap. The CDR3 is CASSLEGLNTGELFF. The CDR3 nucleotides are TGCGCCAGCAGCTTGGAGGGACTTAACACCGGGGAGCTGTTTTTT.

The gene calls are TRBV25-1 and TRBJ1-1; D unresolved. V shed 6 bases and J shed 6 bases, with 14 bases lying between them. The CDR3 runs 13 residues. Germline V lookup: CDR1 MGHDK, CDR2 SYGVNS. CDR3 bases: TGTGCCAGCAGGTATGATGTTAGCGCTGAAGCTTTCTTT. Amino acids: CASRYDVSAEAFF.

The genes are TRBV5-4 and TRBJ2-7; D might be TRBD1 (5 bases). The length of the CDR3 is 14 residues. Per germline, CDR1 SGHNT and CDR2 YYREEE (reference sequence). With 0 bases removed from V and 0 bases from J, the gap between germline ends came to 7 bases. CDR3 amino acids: CASSLGGASYEQYF. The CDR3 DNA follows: TGTGCCAGCAGCTTGGGGGGCGCCTCCTACGAGCAGTACTTC.

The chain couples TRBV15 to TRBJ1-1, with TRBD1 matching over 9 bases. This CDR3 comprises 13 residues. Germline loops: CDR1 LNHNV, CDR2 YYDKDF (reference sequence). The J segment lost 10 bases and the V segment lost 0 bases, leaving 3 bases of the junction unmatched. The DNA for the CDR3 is TGTGCCACCAGCAGAGAAAGGGACAGGGTAGCTTTCTTT. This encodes CATSRERDRVAFF.

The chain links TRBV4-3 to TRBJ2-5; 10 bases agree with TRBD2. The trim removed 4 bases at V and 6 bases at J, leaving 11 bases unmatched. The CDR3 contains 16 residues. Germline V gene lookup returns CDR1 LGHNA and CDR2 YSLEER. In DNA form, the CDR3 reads TGCGCCAGCAGCCCAGGTAGACTAGCGGGTCCAAAGACCCAGTACTTC. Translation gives CASSPGRLAGPKTQYF.

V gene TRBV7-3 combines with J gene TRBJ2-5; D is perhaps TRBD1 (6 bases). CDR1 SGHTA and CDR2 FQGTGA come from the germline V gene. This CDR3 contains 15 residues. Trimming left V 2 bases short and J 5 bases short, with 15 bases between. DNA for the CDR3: TGTGCCAGCAGCTTATCAGGGGATAGGGGCGAGACCCAGTACTTC. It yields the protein CASSLSGDRGETQYF.

CDR3 in amino acids: CASSLGGPYEQYF. The CDR3 DNA reads TGTGCCAGCAGCTTGGGAGGGCCCTACGAGCAGTACTTC. This chain joins TRBV5-5 and TRBJ2-7; D possibly corresponds to TRBD2 (5 bases). Germline CDR1 is SGHKS and CDR2 is YYEKEE (reference sequence). The CDR3 is 13 residues long. Between the trimmed V and J ends, which lost 0 bases and 2 bases, there was a span of 6 bases.

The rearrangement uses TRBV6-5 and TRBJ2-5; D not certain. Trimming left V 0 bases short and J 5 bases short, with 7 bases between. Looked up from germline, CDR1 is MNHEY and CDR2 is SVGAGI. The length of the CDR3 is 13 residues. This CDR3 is CASSYSERETQYF. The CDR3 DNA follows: TGTGCCAGCAGTTACTCAGAGAGGGAGACCCAGTACTTC.

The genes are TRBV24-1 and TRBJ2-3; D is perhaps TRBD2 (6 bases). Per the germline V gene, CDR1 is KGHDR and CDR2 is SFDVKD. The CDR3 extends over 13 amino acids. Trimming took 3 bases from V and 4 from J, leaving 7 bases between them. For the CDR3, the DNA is TGTGCCACCAGTGATCCGGGAGCAGATACGCAGTATTTT. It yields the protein CATSDPGADTQYF.

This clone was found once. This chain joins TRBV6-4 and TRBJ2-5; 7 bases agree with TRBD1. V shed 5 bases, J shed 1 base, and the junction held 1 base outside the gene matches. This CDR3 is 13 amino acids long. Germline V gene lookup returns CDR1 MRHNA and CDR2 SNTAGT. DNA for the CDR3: TGTGCCAGCAGTCGGGACAGCCAAGAGACCCAGTACTTC. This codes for CASSRDSQETQYF.

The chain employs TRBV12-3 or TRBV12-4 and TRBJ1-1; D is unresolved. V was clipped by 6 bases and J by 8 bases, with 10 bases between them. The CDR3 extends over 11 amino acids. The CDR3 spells CASSQTTEAFF. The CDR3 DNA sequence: TGTGCCAGCAGCCAGACAACGGAAGCTTTCTTT.

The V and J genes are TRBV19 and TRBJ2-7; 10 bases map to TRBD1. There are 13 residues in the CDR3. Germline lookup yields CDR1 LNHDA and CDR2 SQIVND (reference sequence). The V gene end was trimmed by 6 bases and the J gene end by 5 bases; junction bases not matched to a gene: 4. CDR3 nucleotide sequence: TGTGCCAGTAGCGACAGGGGGCGCAACGAGCAGTACTTC. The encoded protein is CASSDRGRNEQYF. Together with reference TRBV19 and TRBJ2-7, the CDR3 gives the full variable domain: DGGITQSPKYLFRKEGQNVTLSCEQNLNHDAMYWYRQDPGQGLRLIYYSQIVNDFQKGDIAEGYSVSREKKESFPLTVTSAQKNPTAFYLCASSDRGRNEQYFGPGTRLTVT.

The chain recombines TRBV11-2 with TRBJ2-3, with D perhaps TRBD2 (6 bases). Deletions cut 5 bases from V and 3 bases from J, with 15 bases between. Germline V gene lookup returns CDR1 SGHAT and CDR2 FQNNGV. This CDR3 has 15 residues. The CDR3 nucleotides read TGTGCCAGCAGCCGATCTGGGGGGAGGACAGATACGCAGTATTTT. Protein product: CASSRSGGRTDTQYF.

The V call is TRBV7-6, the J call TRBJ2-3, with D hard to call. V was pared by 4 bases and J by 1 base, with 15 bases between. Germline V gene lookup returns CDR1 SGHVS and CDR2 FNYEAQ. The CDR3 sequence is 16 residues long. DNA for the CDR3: TGTGCCAGCAGCTATGGGCTCGATTGGGGCACAGATACGCAGTATTTT. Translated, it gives CASSYGLDWGTDTQYF.